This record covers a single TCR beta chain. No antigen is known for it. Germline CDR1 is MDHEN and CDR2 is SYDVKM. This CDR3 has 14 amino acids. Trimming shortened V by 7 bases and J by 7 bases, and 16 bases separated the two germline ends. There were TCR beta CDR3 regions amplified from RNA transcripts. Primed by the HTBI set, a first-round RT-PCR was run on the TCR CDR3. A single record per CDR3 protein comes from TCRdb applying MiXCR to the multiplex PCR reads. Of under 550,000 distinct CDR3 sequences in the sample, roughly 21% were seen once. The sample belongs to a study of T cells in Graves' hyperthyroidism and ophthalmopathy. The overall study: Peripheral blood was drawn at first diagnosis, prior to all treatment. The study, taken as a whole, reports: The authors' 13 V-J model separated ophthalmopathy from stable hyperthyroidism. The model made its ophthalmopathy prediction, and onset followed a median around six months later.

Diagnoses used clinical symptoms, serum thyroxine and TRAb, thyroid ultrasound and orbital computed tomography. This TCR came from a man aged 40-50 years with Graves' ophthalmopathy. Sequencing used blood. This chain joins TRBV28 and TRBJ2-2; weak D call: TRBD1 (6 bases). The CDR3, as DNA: TGTGCCAGCACCCTACAGGGTTCGGGCGGGGAGCTGTTTTTT. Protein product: CASTLQGSGGELFF.